These 3 T cell receptor beta chains share one sample of origin, sequenced in a study of human T cells and chemical hapten exposure. Regarding time point: patch test 3, about 24 weeks after DPC sensitization. Described treatment: therapeutic diphenylcyclopropenone sensitization with weekly scalp DPC. TCRdb ran MiXCR on the RACE reads and lists one entry per CDR3 protein. The data hold tens of thousands of distinct CDR3 sequences, with over 9.5% observed a single time. Material: whole blood, obtained in connection with sensitization to the hapten diphenylcyclopropenone (DPC). The receptors derive from a woman in her forties with alopecia areata. Some clones in this sample may be carry-over from other donors' samples.

This clonotype was recorded a few times. The genes are TRBV12-3 or TRBV12-4 and TRBJ1-5; D might be TRBD1 (5 bases). This CDR3 region has 17 residues. The V gene lost 4 bases and the J gene lost 0 bases, with 16 bases spanning the gap. The CDR3 sequence is CASSWALTDYSNQPQHF. The CDR3 region has the DNA TGTGCCAGCAGTTGGGCCCTGACAGACTATAGCAATCAGCCCCAGCATTTT.

This clonotype was seen a few times. This chain links TRBV5-5 with TRBJ2-7, with D maybe TRBD1 (6 bases). The CDR3 runs to 13 residues. Germline CDR1 and CDR2: SGHKS and YYEKEE (reference sequence). V lost 4 bases and J 1 base, leaving 9 bases between the germline ends. The CDR3 spells CASSPGQSYEQYF. CDR3 nucleotides: TGTGCCAGCAGCCCAGGACAGTCCTACGAGCAGTACTTC.

The sample holds a few counts of this clonotype. The J gene is TRBJ2-6, the V gene TRBV30; D is uncertain. From germline, CDR1 is GTSNPN and CDR2 SVGIG (reference sequence). The CDR3 totals 13 residues. The V end was cut by 5 bases, the J end by 1 base, with 6 bases between. CDR3 coding DNA: TGTGCCTGGGAGGATTCTGGGGCCAACGTCCTGACTTTC. This encodes CAWEDSGANVLTF. The full variable domain, rest sourced from reference TRBV30 and TRBJ2-6, is SQTIHQWPATLVQPVGSPLSLECTVEGTSNPNLYWYRQAAGRGLQLLFYSVGIGQISSEVPQNLSASRPQDRQFILSSKKLLLSDSGFYLCAWEDSGANVLTFGAGSRLTVL.